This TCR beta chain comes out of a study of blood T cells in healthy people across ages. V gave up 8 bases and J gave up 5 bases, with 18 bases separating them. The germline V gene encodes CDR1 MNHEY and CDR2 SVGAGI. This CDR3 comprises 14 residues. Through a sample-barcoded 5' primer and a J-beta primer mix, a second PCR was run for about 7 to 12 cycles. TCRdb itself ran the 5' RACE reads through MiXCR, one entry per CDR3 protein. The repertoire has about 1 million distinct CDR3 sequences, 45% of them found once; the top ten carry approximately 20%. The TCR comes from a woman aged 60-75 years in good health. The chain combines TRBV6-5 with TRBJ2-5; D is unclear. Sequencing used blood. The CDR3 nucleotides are TGTGCCAGCCGGTTGGATGTCCAAGCGGAGACCCAGTACTTC. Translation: CASRLDVQAETQYF.